This T cell receptor (beta chain) was found in a study of blood T cell repertoires in COVID-19. At the level of the study: Sites in the United States, Italy and Spain provided acute and convalescent COVID-19 samples. PBMCs, B-cell-depleted T cells, or T cells were the source of the cDNA or gDNA that made up the material.

Per the study methods: Reference gene primer amplification gave nucleated cell count estimates. The data were produced by immunoSEQ multiplex PCR, yet TCRdb's version contains in-frame clones alone and is incomplete. From that table come the V and J calls and clone size; the DNA was used to work out D and trimming. The top ten clones hold under 8.5% of a sample with 150,000 to 180,000 clones, 80% to 90% of them seen once. The CDR3 has 14 amino acids. Germline-derived CDR1 and CDR2 are SGHTA and FQGTGA. Trimming took 5 bases from V and 2 from J, leaving 10 bases between them. Patients of the Seattle cohort, enrolled during active infection, were followed longitudinally.

The chain couples TRBV7-3 to TRBJ2-1; D is unclear. Sequencing input: peripheral blood. This sequence was found in a woman in her fifties or sixties with COVID-19, enrolled during active disease. CDR3 sequence (DNA): TGTGCCAGCAGCCTCGACTCCCCCTACAATGAGCAGTTCTTC. It translates to CASSLDSPYNEQFF.